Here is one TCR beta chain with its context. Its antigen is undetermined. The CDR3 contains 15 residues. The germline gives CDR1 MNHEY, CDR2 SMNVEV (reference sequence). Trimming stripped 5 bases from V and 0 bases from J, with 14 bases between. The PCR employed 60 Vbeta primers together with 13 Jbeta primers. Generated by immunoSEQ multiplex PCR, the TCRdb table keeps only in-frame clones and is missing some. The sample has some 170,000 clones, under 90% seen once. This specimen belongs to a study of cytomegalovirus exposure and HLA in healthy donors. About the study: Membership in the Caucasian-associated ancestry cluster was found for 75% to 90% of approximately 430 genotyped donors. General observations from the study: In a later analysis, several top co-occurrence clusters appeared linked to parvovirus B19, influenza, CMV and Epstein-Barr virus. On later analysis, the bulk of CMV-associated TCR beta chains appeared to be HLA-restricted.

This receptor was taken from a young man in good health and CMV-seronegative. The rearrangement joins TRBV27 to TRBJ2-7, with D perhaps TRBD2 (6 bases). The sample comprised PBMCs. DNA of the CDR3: TGTGCCAGCAGTGTTAGCGGTAAGAGCTCCTACGAGCAGTACTTC. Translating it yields CASSVSGKSSYEQYF.